These 7 T cell receptor beta chains share one sample of origin, sequenced in a study of CD8+CD57+ T cells in acquired aplastic anemia. According to the study, genomic DNA was the template for TCR beta VDJ and CDR3 profiling. In TCRdb, the reads were re-called with MiXCR into one record per CDR3 protein. Altogether approximately 200,000 distinct CDR3 sequences are present, roughly 56% being singletons, with the ten largest covering approximately 16%. The sample consisted of sorted CD4+, CD8+, or CD8+CD57+ T cells (not recorded which) from PBMCs. These TCRs come from a human donor in good health, serving as a control.

This sequence joins TRBV29-1 and TRBJ2-7; 8 positions match TRBD1. The CDR3 sequence is 14 residues long. From germline, CDR1 is SQVTM and CDR2 ANQGSEA. V lost 7 bases to trimming and J lost 2 bases; unmatched junction nucleotides: 10. The CDR3 reads CSANLGTGAYEQYF. The CDR3 region has the DNA TGCAGCGCTAATCTTGGGACAGGAGCCTACGAGCAGTACTTC.

The rearrangement uses TRBV24-1 and TRBJ2-1; TRBD2 matches at 7 bases. The CDR3 contains 15 residues. The V gene's germline CDR1 is KGHDR and CDR2 SFDVKD. J lost 4 bases, V lost 5 bases, and 7 bases had no gene match. The CDR3: CATSVSSGSYNEQFF. CDR3 bases: TGTGCCACCAGTGTGAGTAGCGGGTCGTACAATGAGCAGTTCTTC.

The CDR3 spells CATSRGQGGGQPQHF. DNA for the CDR3: TGTGCCACCAGCAGGGGCCAGGGGGGAGGACAGCCCCAGCATTTT. V is TRBV15 and J is TRBJ1-5; 7 nucleotides line up with TRBD1. V was clipped by 3 bases and J by 7 bases; unmatched bases: 9. Per germline, CDR1 LNHNV and CDR2 YYDKDF (reference sequence). The CDR3 is made up of 15 amino acids.

The chain combines TRBV10-2 with TRBJ1-2; 9 bases map to TRBD1. The junction had 10 bases not matched to a gene; V was cut back by 6 bases and J by 11 bases. The germline V gene encodes CDR1 WSHSY and CDR2 SAAADI. There are 13 residues in the CDR3. CDR3 DNA sequence: TGCGCCAGCAGCACCGGGACAGGGATCTCATACACCTTC. Protein sequence: CASSTGTGISYTF.

This clonotype was found a few times. This sequence joins TRBV20-1 and TRBJ2-1; D gene unclear. CDR1 and CDR2 from the germline V gene are DFQATT and SNEGSKA (reference sequence). Trimming took off 6 bases at V and 0 bases at J, with 12 bases between the two ends. CDR3 length: 14 amino acids. CDR3 in DNA: TGCAGTGCCACCTTCCTTACCTCCTACAATGAGCAGTTCTTC. It yields the protein CSATFLTSYNEQFF.

The chain joins TRBV6-1 to TRBJ1-2; TRBD1 matches at 7 bases. The CDR3 sequence is 15 residues long. Germline values: CDR1 MNHNS, CDR2 SASEGT. V gave up 4 bases and J gave up 4 bases; unmatched junction bases: 9. CDR3 bases: TGTGCCAGCAGTGTTCTGGGGGACAGCTTCTATGGCTACACCTTC. Protein product: CASSVLGDSFYGYTF.

This clonotype has a count of ten or more. This chain links TRBV20-1 with TRBJ1-5; 11 nucleotides agree with TRBD1. The V gene end was trimmed by 5 bases and the J gene end by 5 bases; junction bases not matched to a gene: 2. Germline CDR1 reads DFQATT; CDR2 reads SNEGSKA (reference sequence). The CDR3 contains 13 residues. The CDR3 DNA reads as TGCAGTGCTCAGGGACAGGGGGATCAGCCCCAGCATTTT. Its translation: CSAQGQGDQPQHF.